This T cell receptor beta chain was obtained from a study of CD8+ T cells in alopecia areata. Turning to the study itself: Those receiving the skin were 7-10-week-old female C3H/HeJ mice, whose grafts came from approximately 6-12-month-old C3H/HeJ donors with spontaneous alopecia.

Researchers sorted pooled cutaneous lymph node cells on the basis of CD4, CD8alpha, NKG2D, NKG2ACE and other markers. Extracted RNA was reverse transcribed into cDNA, the sequencing template. Clones were read by immunoSEQ multiplex PCR, and TCRdb kept only the in-frame ones, dropping some. Reported are more than 250,000 clones, none seen only once; the ten largest carry 1.2%. In regard to this clone: Its specificity is unknown. The germline and genes are mouse ones.

Broader study findings: Compared with normal scalp, lesional scalp had higher clonality and more expanded CD8+ clones.

Material: CD4+ T cells sorted from a lymph node. The sequence was collected from a C3H/HeJ mouse with alopecia areata. The MHC haplotype recorded for the strain is H2-k.

The CDR3 DNA, read in part, is TGTGCCAGCGGTGACCGGGACTGGGGTAGTCAAAAC. It translates to CASGDRDWGSQN. The CDR3 in full is CASGDRDWGSQNTLYF. This chain links TRBV13-2 with TRBJ2-4; 10 bases are a match to TRBD2. Read coverage stops 4 residues before the CDR3 terminus; the germline J gene supplies the remainder. V gave up 2 bases and J gave up 0 bases; unmatched junction bases: 3. Germline V lookup: CDR1 NNHNN, CDR2 SYGAGS (reference sequence). This CDR3 region has 16 residues.